The 11 T cell receptor beta chains in this list originate from one sample, sequenced in a study of radiotherapy plus CTLA-4 blockade in lung cancer. Using immunoSEQ multiplex PCR, the repertoire was profiled, and TCRdb retains in-frame clones only, with some absent. The table has 34,000 or so clones, around 70% seen once; the top ten hold less than 15%. This material consisted of peripheral blood, taken from a patient treated with radiotherapy plus ipilimumab. The receptors were gathered from a human donor with non-small cell lung cancer that progressed on radiotherapy plus ipilimumab.

Only a few counts were recorded for this clone. This rearrangement joins TRBV9 to TRBJ2-1; TRBD2 agrees at 8 bases. V trimming: 2 bases; J trimming: 1 base; junction bases outside the gene matches: 8. Germline V lookup: CDR1 SGDLS, CDR2 YYNGEE. This CDR3 contains 17 residues. The CDR3 reads CASSVPVAGTSYNEQFF. DNA for the CDR3: TGTGCCAGCAGCGTTCCCGTAGCGGGAACTTCCTACAATGAGCAGTTCTTC.

The chain joins TRBV5-5 to TRBJ2-7; a weak D match, TRBD1 (6 bases). CDR1 is SGHKS, CDR2 YYEKEE, per germline (reference sequence). This CDR3 region has 13 residues. Trimming left V 4 bases short and J 3 bases short, with 11 bases between. The CDR3 sequence: CASSVVQGYEQYF. CDR3 nucleotides: TGTGCCAGCAGCGTGGTACAGGGCTACGAGCAGTACTTC.

This clone showed up just a few times. CDR3 protein: CASSEGRGHTNEKLFF. DNA for the CDR3: TGTGCCAGCAGTGAGGGCAGGGGGCACACTAATGAAAAACTGTTTTTT. The gene calls are TRBV6-1 and TRBJ1-4; the match to TRBD1 covers 8 bases. Germline CDR1 is MNHNS and CDR2 is SASEGT. The CDR3 spans 16 residues. V shed 3 bases, J shed 2 bases, and the junction held 5 bases outside the gene matches.

This sequence joins TRBV27 and TRBJ2-1; 12 nucleotides agree with TRBD2. The CDR3 runs to 17 residues. V lost 10 bases and J lost 7; bases outside the gene matches: 17. Germline V gives CDR1 MNHEY, CDR2 SMNVEV (reference sequence). CDR3 DNA sequence: TGTGCCACTAACGTACAAGGATGGCTAGCGGGGGGGAATGAGCAGTTCTTC. It translates to CATNVQGWLAGGNEQFF.

CDR3 in DNA: TGTGCCAGCAGCTTAGCCGGAAACACCATATATTTT. This translates into CASSLAGNTIYF. V usage is TRBV11-2 and J usage is TRBJ1-3; D is undetermined. The CDR3 consists of 12 residues. V was cut by 1 base and J by 4 bases, with 2 bases left in between. Germline-derived CDR1 and CDR2 are SGHAT and FQNNGV.

The chain uses TRBV10-2 and TRBJ2-1; D remains ambiguous. The V and J ends lost 0 bases and 3 bases respectively, with 6 bases between them. Germline V gives CDR1 WSHSY, CDR2 SAAADI. The CDR3 is 14 amino acids. CDR3 nucleotide sequence: TGCGCCAGCAGTGAGTCACGGCTCTACAATGAGCAGTTCTTC. This gives the protein CASSESRLYNEQFF.

The chain uses TRBV9 and TRBJ1-1, with TRBD1 matching 10 bases. The CDR3 spans 14 residues. V was pared by 3 bases and J by 5 bases, with 4 bases of the junction left unmatched. From germline, CDR1 is SGDLS and CDR2 YYNGEE. The CDR3 DNA is TGTGCCAGCAGCGAGAGGGGACAGGGGACTGAAGCTTTCTTT. It codes for CASSERGQGTEAFF.

The chain links TRBV4-1 to TRBJ2-5; the D gene is possibly TRBD1 (5 bases). V dropped 4 bases and J dropped 4 bases, with 13 bases sitting between them. Germline V CDR1 and CDR2: MGHRA, YSYEKL. This CDR3 contains 14 residues. CDR3 DNA sequence: TGCGCCAGCAGCCCGGGCAGGGTTGGAGAGACCCAGTACTTC. Translating gives CASSPGRVGETQYF.

The chain employs TRBV27 and TRBJ2-1, with D possibly being TRBD2 (6 bases). V lost 2 bases, J lost 10 bases, and 18 bases lay in between. This CDR3 region has 15 residues. Germline V lookup: CDR1 MNHEY, CDR2 SMNVEV (reference sequence). CDR3: CASSLGGADGGEQFF. In DNA, the CDR3 is TGTGCCAGCAGTTTAGGCGGGGCCGATGGTGGGGAGCAGTTCTTC.

The chain links TRBV30 to TRBJ1-5; D gene uncertain. The CDR3 contains 17 residues. V was clipped by 0 bases and J by 0 bases, with 15 bases between them. Germline CDR1 and CDR2: GTSNPN and SVGIG (reference sequence). DNA for the CDR3: TGTGCCTGGAGTGTACGGTCGGGTGGGGATAGCAATCAGCCCCAGCATTTT. Translated, it gives CAWSVRSGGDSNQPQHF.

The J gene is TRBJ2-3, the V gene TRBV19; 9 nucleotides line up with TRBD2. There are 17 residues in the CDR3. J was trimmed by 4 bases and V by 3 bases; bases with no gene match: 11. Germline assignment: CDR1 LNHDA and CDR2 SQIVND (reference sequence). The CDR3 DNA follows: TGTGCCAGTAGTATGAATGGCCGGCGGGGGGGATCAGATACGCAGTATTTT. This sequence encodes CASSMNGRRGGSDTQYF.